This T cell receptor (beta chain) was obtained from a study of Ad26.COV2.S vaccination and SARS-CoV-2 variants. Study in general: Ad26.COV2.S was injected intramuscularly once or twice, 56 days apart.

Treatment indicated: some 19 received Ad26.COV2.S at low or high dose, single or two shots; 5 received placebo; per-sample allocation not given. Day 63 after the first injection of vaccine or placebo was the sampling time. Germline V lookup: CDR1 KGHSY, CDR2 FQNENV. V was trimmed by 2 bases and J by 1 base, leaving 14 bases between them. CDR3 length: 16 amino acids. TCRdb keeps only in-frame clones here, not all; method: immunoSEQ multiplex PCR. The data contain roughly 320,000 clones, more than 75% of them seen just once; the ten biggest clones take up around 3.7%. This specimen consisted of peripheral blood, obtained in a trial of Ad26.COV2.S vaccine versus placebo. J is TRBJ1-2 and V is TRBV16; D remains unclear. The clonotype comes from a person between 18 and 59 years old who received the Ad26.COV2.S COVID-19 vaccine or a placebo. In DNA, the CDR3 is TGTGCCAGCAGCCAACCCCCGCTTGGGTTTAACTATGGCTACACCTTC. It translates to CASSQPPLGFNYGYTF.